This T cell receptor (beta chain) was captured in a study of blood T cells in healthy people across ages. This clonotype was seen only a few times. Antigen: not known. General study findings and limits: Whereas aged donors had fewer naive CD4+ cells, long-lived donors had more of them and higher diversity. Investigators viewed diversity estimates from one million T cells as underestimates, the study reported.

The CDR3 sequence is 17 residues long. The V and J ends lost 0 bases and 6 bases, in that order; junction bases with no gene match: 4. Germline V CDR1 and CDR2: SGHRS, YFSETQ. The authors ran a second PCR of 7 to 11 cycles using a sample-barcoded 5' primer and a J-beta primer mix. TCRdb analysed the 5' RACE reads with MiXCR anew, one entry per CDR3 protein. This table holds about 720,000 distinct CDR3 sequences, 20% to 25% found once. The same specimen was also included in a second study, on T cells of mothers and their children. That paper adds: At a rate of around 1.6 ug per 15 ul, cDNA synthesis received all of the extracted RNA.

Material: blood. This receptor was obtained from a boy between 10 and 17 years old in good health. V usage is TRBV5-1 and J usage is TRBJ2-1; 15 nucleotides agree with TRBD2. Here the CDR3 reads CASSLEAGLAGGNEQFF. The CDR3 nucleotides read TGCGCCAGCAGCTTGGAGGCGGGACTAGCGGGAGGCAATGAGCAGTTCTTC.